This T cell receptor (beta chain) emerged from a study of shared T cell receptors in the human thymus. Between the trimmed V and J ends, which lost 0 bases and 1 base, there was a span of 12 bases. This CDR3 is 17 amino acids long. Germline V lookup: CDR1 SGHTA, CDR2 FQGTGA. Measured with immunoSEQ multiplex PCR; TCRdb has only the in-frame clones, and not every one. Among 600,000 or so clones listed, around 87% were seen once. These data were likewise used in another study, on human thymus T cells. That publication notes: In corrective heart surgery, resections were taken, and these provided the thymus tissue. Usage of V and J genes appeared biased in thymic and blood repertoires. The related literature has documented a marked overlap of thymic repertoires among unrelated individuals.

This receptor was identified in a boy under three years old with a congenital heart defect. Sequencing was performed on thymocytes. The gene calls are TRBV7-3 and TRBJ2-2, with a weak D call TRBD1 (8 bases). The CDR3 region has the DNA TGTGCCAGCAGCTTAACAAGCGGGACAGGGAACACCGGGGAGCTGTTTTTT. The encoded protein is CASSLTSGTGNTGELFF. Full variable domain (remainder filled in from reference TRBV7-3 and TRBJ2-2): GAGVSQTPSNKVTEKGKYVELRCDPISGHTALYWYRQSLGQGPEFLIYFQGTGAADDSGLPNDRFFAVRPEGSVSTLKIQRTERGDSAVYLCASSLTSGTGNTGELFFGEGSRLTVL.